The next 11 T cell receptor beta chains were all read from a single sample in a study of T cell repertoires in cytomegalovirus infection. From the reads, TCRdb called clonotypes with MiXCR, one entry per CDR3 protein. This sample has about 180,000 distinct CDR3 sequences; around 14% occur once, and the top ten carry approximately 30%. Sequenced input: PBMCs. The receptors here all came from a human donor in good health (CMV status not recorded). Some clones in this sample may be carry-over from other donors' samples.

The CDR3 DNA reads as TGTGCCAGCATACTACAGGGGACTGAAGCTTTCTTT. Amino acids: CASILQGTEAFF. The chain joins TRBV6-6 to TRBJ1-1, with 7 bases lining up with TRBD1. The germline V gene encodes CDR1 MNHNY and CDR2 SVGAGI (reference sequence). V trimming: 7 bases; J trimming: 5 bases; junction bases outside the gene matches: 4. This CDR3 is 12 amino acids long.

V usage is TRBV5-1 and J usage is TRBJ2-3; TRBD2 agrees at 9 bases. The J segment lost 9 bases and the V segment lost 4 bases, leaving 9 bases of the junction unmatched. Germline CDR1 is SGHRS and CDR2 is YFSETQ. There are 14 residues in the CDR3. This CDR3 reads CASSLWVAGETQYF. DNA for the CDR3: TGCGCCAGCAGCCTCTGGGTAGCGGGAGAAACGCAGTATTTT.

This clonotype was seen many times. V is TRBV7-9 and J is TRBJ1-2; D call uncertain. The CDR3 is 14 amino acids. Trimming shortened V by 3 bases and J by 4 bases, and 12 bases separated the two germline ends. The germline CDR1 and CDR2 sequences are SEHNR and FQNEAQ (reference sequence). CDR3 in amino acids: CASSFYSEAYGYTF. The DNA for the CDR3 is TGTGCCAGCAGCTTTTACAGCGAAGCCTATGGCTACACCTTC.

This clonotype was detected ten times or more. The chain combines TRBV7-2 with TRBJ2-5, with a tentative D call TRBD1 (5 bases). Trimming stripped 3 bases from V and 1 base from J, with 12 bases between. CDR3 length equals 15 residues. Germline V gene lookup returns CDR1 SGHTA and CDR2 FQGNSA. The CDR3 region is CASSFPEGAQETQYF. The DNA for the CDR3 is TGTGCCAGCAGCTTTCCTGAAGGGGCCCAAGAGACCCAGTACTTC.

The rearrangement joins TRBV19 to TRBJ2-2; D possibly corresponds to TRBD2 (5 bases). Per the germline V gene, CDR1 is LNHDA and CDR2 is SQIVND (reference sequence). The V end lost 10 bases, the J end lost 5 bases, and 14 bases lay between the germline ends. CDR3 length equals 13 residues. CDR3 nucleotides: TGTGCCACCCCCGGGATAAGTACCGGGGAGCTGTTTTTT. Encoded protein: CATPGISTGELFF.

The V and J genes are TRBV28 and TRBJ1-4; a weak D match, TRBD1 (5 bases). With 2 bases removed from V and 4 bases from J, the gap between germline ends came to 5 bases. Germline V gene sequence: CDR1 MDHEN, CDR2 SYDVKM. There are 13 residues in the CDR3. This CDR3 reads CASSLQGNEKLFF. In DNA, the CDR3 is TGTGCCAGCAGTTTACAGGGTAATGAAAAACTGTTTTTT.

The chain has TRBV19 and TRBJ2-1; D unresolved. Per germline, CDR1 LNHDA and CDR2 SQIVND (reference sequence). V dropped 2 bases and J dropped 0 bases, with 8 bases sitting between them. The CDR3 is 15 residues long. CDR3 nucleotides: TGTGCCAGTAGTATAACAGCTAGCTCCTACAATGAGCAGTTCTTC. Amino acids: CASSITASSYNEQFF.

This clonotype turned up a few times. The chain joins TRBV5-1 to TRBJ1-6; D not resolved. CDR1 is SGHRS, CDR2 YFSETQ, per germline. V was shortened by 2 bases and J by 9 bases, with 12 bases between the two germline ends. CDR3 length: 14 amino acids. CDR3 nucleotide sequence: TGCGCCAGCAGCTTTGGCGAGGAAGGTTCACCCCTCCACTTT. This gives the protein CASSFGEEGSPLHF.

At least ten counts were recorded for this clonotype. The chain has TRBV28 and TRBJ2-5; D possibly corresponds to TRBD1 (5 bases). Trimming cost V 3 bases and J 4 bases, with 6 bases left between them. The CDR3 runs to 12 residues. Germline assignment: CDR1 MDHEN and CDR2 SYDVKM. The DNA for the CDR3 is TGTGCCAGCAGTTTTAGGGGAGAGACCCAGTACTTC. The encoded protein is CASSFRGETQYF. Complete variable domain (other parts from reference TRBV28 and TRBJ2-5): DVKVTQSSRYLVKRTGEKVFLECVQDMDHENMFWYRQDPGLGLRLIYFSYDVKMKEKGDIPEGYSVSREKKERFSLILESASTNQTSMYLCASSFRGETQYFGPGTRLLVL.

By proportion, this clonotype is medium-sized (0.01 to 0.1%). The CDR3 DNA reads TGTGCCAGCAGAACCGCGGGGAGTGGGGCCAACGTCCTGACTTTC. Its protein product is CASRTAGSGANVLTF. The chain is built from TRBV7-2 and TRBJ2-6, with D perhaps TRBD2 (6 bases). The CDR3 loop spans 15 amino acids. Trimming took off 6 bases at V and 3 bases at J, with 12 bases between the two ends. The germline V gene encodes CDR1 SGHTA and CDR2 FQGNSA.

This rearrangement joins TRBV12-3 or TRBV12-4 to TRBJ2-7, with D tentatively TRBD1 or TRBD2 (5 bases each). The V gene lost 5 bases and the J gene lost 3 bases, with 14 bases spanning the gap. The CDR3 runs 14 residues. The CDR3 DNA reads TGTGCCAGCAGTATGGGACCCTGGGGCTACGAGCAGTACTTC. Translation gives CASSMGPWGYEQYF.